This TCR beta chain comes out of a study of blood T cell repertoires in COVID-19. Study-wide background: The samples span acute and convalescent COVID-19 from the United States, Italy and Spain. The analysed material was cDNA or gDNA that came from T cells, B-cell-depleted T cells, or PBMCs.

Germline V gene data show CDR1 as MGHDK and CDR2 as SYGVNS. The CDR3 extends over 16 amino acids. Per the original methods: Amplified reference gene primers provided the basis for estimating nucleated cell counts. Sequenced by immunoSEQ multiplex PCR; TCRdb stores in-frame clones only, minus some. That table furnishes V, J and clone size, whereas the DNA furnished D and trimming. The sample includes over 140,000 clones, about three quarters of them seen just once. As regards this clone: One end of the junction is discordant with germline, which a read error may explain.

The chain carries TRBV25-1 and TRBJ1-2; D gene unclear. Sequencing input: peripheral blood. The receptor's source is an elderly woman with active or convalescent COVID-19. CDR3 in amino acids: CASSDPSITANYGYTF. CDR3 nucleotides: TGTGCCAGCAGTGACCCCAGCATAACCGCCAACTACGGCTACACCTTC.